This T cell receptor beta chain is from a study of beta chain features in type 1 diabetes (dated by TCRdb to the late 2010s). In terms of the full investigation: Mean age, gender distribution, total cell number and subset yield were not different between patients and healthy donors. A total of approximately 99,000,000 sorted cells were examined across all samples, and RNA yield correlated strongly with the number of cells per subset. Whereas all 30 or so donors provided naive and central memory subsets, regulatory and stem cell-like memory subsets were isolated from just 8 patients and roughly 8 healthy donors. The study compared TCRB repertoires of sorted circulating CD4+ T cell subsets between recently diagnosed type 1 diabetes patients and matched healthy donors. Paper-wide results and their limitations: Because cDNA was sequenced instead of genomic DNA, activated cells with high expression could be over-represented, although the groups did not differ in activation or CD3 levels. Fewer insertions and more nucleotide deletions at VDJ recombination sites were observed in patients with type 1 diabetes, implying thymic rearrangement abnormalities. Only small numbers of individuals were included in the HLA sub-analyses, which left unresolved whether HLA type had any influence on TCRB rearrangement. PCR may preferentially amplify shorter templates, but because patient and control samples were amplified and corrected together, any resulting skew would affect both groups equally. In all four CD4+ subsets, TCRB CDR3 length was moderately but significantly shorter in type 1 diabetes patients. Naive, central memory and regulatory TCRB repertoires appeared to be more similar among patients than among healthy donors.

Each donor gave one peripheral blood draw, averaging approximately 110 mL, which was collected into heparinised tubes. Using a panel that included CD45RO, CCR7, CD25, CD127, CD95 and CD27, naive, central memory, regulatory and stem cell-like memory CD4+ T cells were sorted on a BD FACSAria II. A purity above 98% was achieved for all sorted populations. PBMCs were separated immediately by Lymphoprep density gradient centrifugation and were stained directly, without being cultured. To minimize batch effects, samples were stained and sorted in pairs, one healthy donor with one patient per experiment. All of the isolated RNA was reverse transcribed with the High Capacity cDNA Reverse Transcription Kit, so expressed TCRB transcripts were sequenced. Deep immunoSEQ sequencing was performed on naive, central memory and regulatory T cell samples, with an average of roughly 4 million total reads per sample. Sorted cells were lysed in RLT buffer, and RNA was extracted using DNase-treated RNeasy Micro or Mini kits according to cell number. To prevent cross-contamination, every cell subset was processed on its own, while patient and healthy donor samples were processed together. TCRB sequences were amplified from cDNA with the immunoSEQ multiplex PCR, producing 87-bp fragments spanning the CDR3 region. Sequencing of the amplicons was done on the Illumina HiSeq platform. As for the authors' bioinformatics: PCR bias was computationally corrected using synthetic template baselines, reads within Hamming distance 2 were collapsed, and singletons that could not be merged were discarded. Reads were aligned to IMGT to assign V, D and J genes, CDR3 length, and insertions or deletions at six rearrangement sites. Within each subset, clonotype counts were normalized to sorted cell number, and only after that were true diversity and Gini coefficients computed with the tcR R package. The overlap coefficient, calculated on TCRB nucleotide sequences, was used to measure repertoire sharing. This immuneACCESS table, as held by TCRdb, lists in-frame sequences with V and J called but not all clones. Of the missing ones, under half trace to an unresolved V gene in checked studies; the others have no known cause. The V and J calls and clone size come from that table; D and trimming were worked out from the DNA. The sample profile shows more than 300,000 clones; roughly 8% of them were found once. The ten most abundant clones make up roughly 0.44% of the sample.

This clone was seen many times. Its antigen is still unknown. No base qualities exist here, and no much larger clone lies one base off it. Reading the germline V gene gives CDR1 SQVTM and CDR2 ANQGSEA. The CDR3 contains 11 residues, cysteine and phenylalanine counted. Only CDR3 DNA is held: 33 bases, read in frame from base 1. The V and J ends are trimmed by 5 bases and 6 bases, leaving 10 bases between them. The chain joins TRBV29-1 to TRBJ1-1, with no confidently assigned D gene. Source material: central memory CD4+ T cells from blood. The sequence came from a young woman in good health. The DNA is as follows: TGCAGCGTTTTTCCTTACTCTGAAGCTTTCTTT. Its translation is CSVFPYSEAFF.